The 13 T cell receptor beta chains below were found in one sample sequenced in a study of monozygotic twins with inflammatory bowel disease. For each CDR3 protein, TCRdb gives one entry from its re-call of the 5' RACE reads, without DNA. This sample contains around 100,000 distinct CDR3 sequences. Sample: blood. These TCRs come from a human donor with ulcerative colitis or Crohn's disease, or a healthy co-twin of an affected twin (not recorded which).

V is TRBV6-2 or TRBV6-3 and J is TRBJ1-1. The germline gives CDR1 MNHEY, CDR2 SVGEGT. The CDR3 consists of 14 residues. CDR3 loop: CASRDSGRITEAFF.

CDR3 sequence reads: CASTRQGHTQYF. The V gene is TRBV25-1, the J gene TRBJ2-3; the TCRdb call, TRBD1, lacks DNA for checking. The CDR3 spans 12 residues. From germline, CDR1 is MGHDK and CDR2 SYGVNS.

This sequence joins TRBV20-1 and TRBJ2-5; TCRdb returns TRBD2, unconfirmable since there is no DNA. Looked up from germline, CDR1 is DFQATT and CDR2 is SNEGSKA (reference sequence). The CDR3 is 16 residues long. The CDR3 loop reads CSARDPASGAQETQYF.

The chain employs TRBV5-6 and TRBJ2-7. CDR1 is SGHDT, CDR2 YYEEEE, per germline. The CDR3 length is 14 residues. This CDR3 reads CASSYDGNSYEQYF.

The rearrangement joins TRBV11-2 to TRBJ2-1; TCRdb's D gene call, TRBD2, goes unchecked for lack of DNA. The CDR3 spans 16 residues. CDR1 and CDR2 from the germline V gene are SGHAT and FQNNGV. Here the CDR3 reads CASSLVRTSGDNEQFF.

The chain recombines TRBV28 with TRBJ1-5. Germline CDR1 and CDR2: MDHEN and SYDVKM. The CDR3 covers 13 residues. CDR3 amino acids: CASSTKLNRPQHF.

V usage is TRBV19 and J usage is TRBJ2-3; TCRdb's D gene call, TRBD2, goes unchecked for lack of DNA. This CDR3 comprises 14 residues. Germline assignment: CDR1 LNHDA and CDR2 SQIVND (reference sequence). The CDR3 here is CATEGLPNTDTQYF.

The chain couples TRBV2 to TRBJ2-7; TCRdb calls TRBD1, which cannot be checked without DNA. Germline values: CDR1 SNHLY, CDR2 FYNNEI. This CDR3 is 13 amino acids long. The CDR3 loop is CASSEETGVEQYF. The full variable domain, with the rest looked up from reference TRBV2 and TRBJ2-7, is EPEVTQTPSHQVTQMGQEVILRCVPISNHLYFYWYRQILGQKVEFLVSFYNNEISEKSEIFDDQFSVERPDGSNFTLKIRSTKLEDSAMYFCASSEETGVEQYFGPGTRLTVT.

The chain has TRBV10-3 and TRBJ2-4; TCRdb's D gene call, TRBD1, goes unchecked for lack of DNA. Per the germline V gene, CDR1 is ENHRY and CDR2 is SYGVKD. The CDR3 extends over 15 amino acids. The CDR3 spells CAISESLGGTNIQYF.

This CDR3 is CSARVTAGANVLTF. This chain joins TRBV20-1 and TRBJ2-6. CDR3 length: 14 amino acids. Germline V gene sequence: CDR1 DFQATT, CDR2 SNEGSKA (reference sequence).

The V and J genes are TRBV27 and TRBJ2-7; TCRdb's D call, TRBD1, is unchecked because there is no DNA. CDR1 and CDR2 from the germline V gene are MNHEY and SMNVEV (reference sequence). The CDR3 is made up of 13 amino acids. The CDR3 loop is CASRRTGIHEQYF.

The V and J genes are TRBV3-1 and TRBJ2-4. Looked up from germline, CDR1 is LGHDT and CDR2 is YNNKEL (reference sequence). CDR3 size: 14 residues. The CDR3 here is CASSQWGAKNMQYF.

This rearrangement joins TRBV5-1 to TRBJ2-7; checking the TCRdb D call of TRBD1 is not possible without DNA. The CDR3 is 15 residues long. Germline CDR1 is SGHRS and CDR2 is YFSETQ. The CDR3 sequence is CASSLQGQGIGEQYF.